This TCR beta chain was sequenced for a study of cytomegalovirus exposure and HLA in healthy donors. The V gene's germline CDR1 is SNHLY and CDR2 FYNNEI. Trimming removed 6 bases from V and 8 bases from J; junction bases left unmatched: 5. The CDR3 contains 13 residues. Here immunoSEQ multiplex PCR was the method, and the copy in TCRdb shows in-frame clones only, minus some. The sample lists some 150,000 clones, over 80% occurring once. The clonotype comes from a man between 18 and 29 years old in good health and CMV-seropositive. The sample consisted of PBMCs. The chain uses TRBV2 and TRBJ1-4; 8 nucleotides match TRBD1. The CDR3 DNA reads as TGTGCCAGCAGGCCCGGACAGGGAGAAAAACTGTTTTTT. This encodes CASRPGQGEKLFF.